What follows are 12 T cell receptor beta chains derived from one specimen sequenced in a study of CD8 T cells in Susac syndrome. With random hexamers, reverse transcription was performed on about 0.5 to 1 ug of RNA. TCRdb re-called the immunoSEQ multiplex PCR reads with MiXCR, one entry per CDR3 protein. The table records around 190,000 distinct CDR3 sequences, approximately 95% of them present only once. Sequencing was done on a sample of CD4+ T cells from PBMCs. The source is a human donor in good health.

The chain is built from TRBV6-2 or TRBV6-3 and TRBJ2-7, with a possible D match to TRBD1 (5 bases). Looked up from germline, CDR1 is MNHEY and CDR2 is SVGEGT. V was clipped by 5 bases and J by 5 bases, with 10 bases between them. The CDR3 has 12 residues. The CDR3 DNA sequence: TGTGCCAGCAGTCGACAGAGCGACGAGCAGTACTTC. This encodes CASSRQSDEQYF.

The chain is built from TRBV25-1 and TRBJ2-1, with D tentatively TRBD1 (5 bases). The length of the CDR3 is 18 residues. V lost 3 bases to trimming and J lost 4 bases, with 22 bases between them. Looked up from germline, CDR1 is MGHDK and CDR2 is SYGVNS. CDR3 nucleotides: TGTGCCAGCAGTGATACCCCGATTTCAGGGCCGGATTACAATGAGCAGTTCTTC. Its translation is CASSDTPISGPDYNEQFF.

The V and J genes are TRBV30 and TRBJ1-1; no firm D call. This CDR3 has 15 residues. V shed 3 bases and J shed 1 base, with 15 bases lying between them. Germline V gene lookup returns CDR1 GTSNPN and CDR2 SVGIG (reference sequence). CDR3 nucleotide sequence: TGTGCCTGGAGCAAGAGGGATGTCAAGAACACTGAAGCTTTCTTT. It encodes CAWSKRDVKNTEAFF. The whole variable domain, filled in from reference TRBV30 and TRBJ1-1, reads SQTIHQWPATLVQPVGSPLSLECTVEGTSNPNLYWYRQAAGRGLQLLFYSVGIGQISSEVPQNLSASRPQDRQFILSSKKLLLSDSGFYLCAWSKRDVKNTEAFFGQGTRLTVV.

V usage is TRBV24-1 and J usage is TRBJ2-1, with a tentative D call TRBD1 (6 bases). CDR3 size: 12 residues. In germline, CDR1 is KGHDR, CDR2 SFDVKD. The V gene lost 4 bases and the J gene lost 11 bases, with 11 bases spanning the gap. The CDR3: CATSERTAQQFF. In DNA, the CDR3 is TGTGCCACCAGTGAGAGGACAGCCCAGCAGTTCTTC.

The chain joins TRBV20-1 to TRBJ2-1, with 9 bases identical to TRBD2. Germline V gives CDR1 DFQATT, CDR2 SNEGSKA (reference sequence). CDR3 size: 14 residues. V shed 3 bases, J shed 3 bases, and the junction held 3 bases outside the gene matches. This CDR3 is CSASSGRDYNEQFF. CDR3 in DNA: TGCAGTGCTAGTAGCGGGAGAGACTACAATGAGCAGTTCTTC.

This clonotype was seen once. The rearrangement uses TRBV15 and TRBJ2-6, with D maybe TRBD2 (5 bases). From germline, CDR1 is LNHNV and CDR2 YYDKDF (reference sequence). The CDR3 has 15 amino acids. The germline V and J ends were trimmed by 4 bases and 4 bases, with 11 bases remaining between them. The CDR3 region has the DNA TGTGCCACCAGCACCCGGGGATCCGGGGCCAACGTCCTGACTTTC. This encodes CATSTRGSGANVLTF.

The V and J genes are TRBV20-1 and TRBJ2-5, with 8 bases lining up with TRBD1. This CDR3 is built from 18 residues. V was pared by 6 bases and J by 5 bases, with 23 bases of the junction left unmatched. Germline values: CDR1 DFQATT, CDR2 SNEGSKA (reference sequence). Here the CDR3 reads CSALPPGAGGRGWETQYF. The CDR3 nucleotides read TGCAGTGCACTCCCACCCGGGGCAGGGGGCCGAGGGTGGGAGACCCAGTACTTC.

The chain has TRBV27 and TRBJ2-1; D is ambiguous. There are 14 residues in the CDR3. V dropped 5 bases and J dropped 4 bases, with 12 bases sitting between them. CDR1 MNHEY and CDR2 SMNVEV come from the germline V gene (reference sequence). CDR3 DNA: TGTGCCAGCAGTCTCCTAAAACCTTACAATGAGCAGTTCTTC. The encoded protein is CASSLLKPYNEQFF.

This chain connects TRBV5-4 to TRBJ2-7, with no clear D. Germline V lookup: CDR1 SGHNT, CDR2 YYREEE (reference sequence). The CDR3 is 14 residues long. Trimming cost V 4 bases and J 0 bases, with 11 bases left between them. Here the CDR3 DNA reads TGTGCCAGCAGCCTGTTCGGAAGCTCCTACGAGCAGTACTTC. It yields the protein CASSLFGSSYEQYF. Complete variable domain (other parts from reference TRBV5-4 and TRBJ2-7): ETGVTQSPTHLIKTRGQQVTLRCSSQSGHNTVSWYQQALGQGPQFIFQYYREEENGRGNFPPRFSGLQFPNYSSELNVNALELDDSALYLCASSLFGSSYEQYFGPGTRLTVT.

The V and J genes are TRBV2 and TRBJ2-7; D possibly corresponds to TRBD2 (5 bases). V lost 7 bases and J lost 6, with 10 bases in between. This CDR3 is 11 amino acids long. Germline V lookup: CDR1 SNHLY, CDR2 FYNNEI. CDR3 coding DNA: TGTGCCAGCACGAAGAGGGCCGAGCAGTACTTC. This codes for CASTKRAEQYF.

This rearrangement joins TRBV2 to TRBJ1-2; 8 bases map to TRBD1. This CDR3 region has 15 residues. From germline, CDR1 is SNHLY and CDR2 FYNNEI. After removal of 2 bases from V and 2 bases from J, the junction contained 4 bases not matched to a gene. CDR3 amino acids: CASSEPRQGNYGYTF. CDR3 coding DNA: TGTGCCAGCAGTGAACCGAGACAGGGGAACTATGGCTACACCTTC.

This chain's CDR3 is CASTPRGEIKTQYF. In nucleotides, the CDR3 is TGTGCCAGCACCCCACGGGGAGAAATAAAGACCCAGTACTTC. The genes are TRBV12-3 or TRBV12-4 and TRBJ2-5; TRBD2 might be the D (5 bases). V was pared by 7 bases and J by 6 bases, with 18 bases between. The CDR3 sequence is 14 residues long.